The 7 T cell receptor beta chains in this list originate from one sample, sequenced in a study of blood T cell repertoires in COVID-19. Measured with immunoSEQ multiplex PCR; TCRdb has only the in-frame clones, and not every one. In the table there are about 160,000 clones, roughly 73% of which are singletons. The sequencing sample was made of peripheral blood. Source of these receptors: a man aged 65 to 79 with acute or convalescent COVID-19.

The chain couples TRBV5-1 to TRBJ1-3; perhaps TRBD1 as D (6 bases). The germline gives CDR1 SGHRS, CDR2 YFSETQ. The CDR3 is made up of 14 amino acids. V was cut by 1 base and J by 1 base, with 6 bases left in between. CDR3 sequence reads: CASSLTGSGNTIYF. CDR3 DNA: TGCGCCAGCAGCTTGACAGGGTCTGGAAACACCATATATTTT.

The rearrangement uses TRBV28 and TRBJ2-7; D may be TRBD1 (5 bases). This CDR3 region has 15 residues. V lost 6 bases and J 1 base, leaving 16 bases between the germline ends. Germline loops: CDR1 MDHEN, CDR2 SYDVKM. The CDR3 here is CASRPGKRQSYEQYF. CDR3 in DNA: TGTGCCAGCAGGCCAGGAAAGAGACAGTCCTACGAGCAGTACTTC.

The chain recombines TRBV5-4 with TRBJ2-7, with a tentative D call TRBD1 (5 bases). Germline V gene lookup returns CDR1 SGHNT and CDR2 YYREEE (reference sequence). The V gene lost 0 bases and the J gene lost 4 bases, with 23 bases spanning the gap. This CDR3 is built from 18 residues. The CDR3: CASSLAGSQGFLGYEQYF. The CDR3 region has the DNA TGTGCCAGCAGCTTGGCGGGCTCTCAGGGCTTTTTGGGTTACGAGCAGTACTTC.

The chain recombines TRBV5-4 with TRBJ1-2; D gene uncertain. The germline CDR1 and CDR2 sequences are SGHNT and YYREEE (reference sequence). V lost 4 bases and J lost 1, with 14 bases in between. CDR3 length: 15 residues. CDR3 sequence (DNA): TGTGCCAGCAGCCCCTCTGGAGCTAGTAACTATGGCTACACCTTC. Translated: CASSPSGASNYGYTF.

J is TRBJ1-3 and V is TRBV5-1; TRBD1 is a possible D gene (5 bases). Germline V gene lookup returns CDR1 SGHRS and CDR2 YFSETQ. The CDR3 totals 15 residues. V was pared by 4 bases and J by 0 bases, with 11 bases between. The CDR3 sequence is CASSGGVPSGNTIYF. The CDR3 region has the DNA TGCGCCAGCAGCGGGGGGGTCCCCTCTGGAAACACCATATATTTT.

J is TRBJ2-1 and V is TRBV5-1; 8 nucleotides align to TRBD2. Unmatched junction bases numbered 6, after V lost 0 bases and J lost 4 bases. CDR1 SGHRS and CDR2 YFSETQ come from the germline V gene. This CDR3 region has 16 residues. The DNA for the CDR3 is TGCGCCAGCAGCTTGGCCCCGGGACTAGTATACAATGAGCAGTTCTTC. Its protein is CASSLAPGLVYNEQFF.

V gene TRBV5-1 combines with J gene TRBJ2-7; possible D gene TRBD2, 6 bases. The germline V gene encodes CDR1 SGHRS and CDR2 YFSETQ. Deletions cut 0 bases from V and 0 bases from J, with 16 bases between. CDR3 size: 17 residues. The CDR3: CASSLEGGPPSSYEQYF. The CDR3, as DNA: TGCGCCAGCAGCTTGGAGGGAGGACCTCCCAGCTCCTACGAGCAGTACTTC.